These 14 T cell receptor beta chains originate from one sample sequenced in a study of blood T cell repertoires in COVID-19. Method: immunoSEQ multiplex PCR; TCRdb's copy keeps in-frame clones and lacks some. The repertoire holds 300,000 to 450,000 clones, with 85% as singletons. The sequenced material came from peripheral blood. These TCRs come from a woman younger than 35 with acute or convalescent COVID-19.

V is TRBV28 and J is TRBJ2-7, with TRBD1 matching over 8 bases. Germline CDR1 and CDR2: MDHEN and SYDVKM. The junction had 1 base not matched to a gene; V was cut back by 7 bases and J by 2 bases. The length of the CDR3 is 12 residues. The CDR3 here is CASTTGAYEQYF. DNA for the CDR3: TGTGCCAGCACGACAGGGGCCTACGAGCAGTACTTC.

The rearrangement links TRBV24-1 to TRBJ2-1; TRBD2 aligns across 12 bases. The CDR3 spans 15 residues. Trimming took 3 bases from V and 8 from J; bases not matched to a gene: 4. Germline values: CDR1 KGHDR, CDR2 SFDVKD. The chain's CDR3 is CATSDASGGVDEQFF. CDR3 in DNA: TGTGCCACCAGTGATGCTAGCGGGGGGGTGGATGAGCAGTTCTTC.

The chain uses TRBV6-5 and TRBJ1-2, with D possibly TRBD1 on 6 matching bases. V was cut by 8 bases and J by 7 bases, with 17 bases left in between. The CDR3 runs 13 residues. Germline V gene sequence: CDR1 MNHEY, CDR2 SVGAGI. In nucleotides, the CDR3 is TGTGCCAGCCTTAAAACCGGGACATTTGGCTACACCTTC. Amino acids: CASLKTGTFGYTF.

The chain employs TRBV5-1 and TRBJ1-1; the match to TRBD1 covers 9 bases. The CDR3 runs 13 residues. Germline assignment: CDR1 SGHRS and CDR2 YFSETQ. V shed 3 bases, J shed 8 bases, and the junction held 5 bases outside the gene matches. The DNA for the CDR3 is TGCGCCAGCAGCTCTGGACAGGGGATGGAAGCTTTCTTT. Translated: CASSSGQGMEAFF.

The gene calls are TRBV11-3 and TRBJ2-1, with a possible D match to TRBD2 (7 bases). V dropped 1 base and J dropped 4 bases, with 14 bases sitting between them. Germline CDR1 and CDR2: SGHNT and YENEEA. CDR3 size: 16 residues. The CDR3 DNA follows: TGTGCCAGCAGCTTAGGCGGGGGCCGGTTGTACAATGAGCAGTTCTTC. Translation: CASSLGGGRLYNEQFF.

V and J are TRBV30 and TRBJ2-1, with 10 bases aligning to TRBD2. Germline V gene data show CDR1 as GTSNPN and CDR2 as SVGIG (reference sequence). With V trimmed by 5 bases and J by 8 bases, 12 bases remained unmatched. CDR3 length: 15 residues. CDR3 protein: CAWGSKSGGVYEQFF. The DNA for the CDR3 is TGTGCCTGGGGAAGTAAGAGCGGGGGGGTTTATGAGCAGTTCTTC.

The chain uses TRBV21-1 and TRBJ2-2; the D segment call TRBD1 is taken from the table without a DNA check. TRBV21-1 is a listed pseudogene. This CDR3 spans 15 amino acids. DNA for the CDR3: TGTGCCCCAGAGACTCAGGTCAGGGGTGCCGGGGAGCTGTTTTTT. Translated, it gives CAPETQVRGAGELFF.

The rearrangement uses TRBV28 and TRBJ2-7, with TRBD2 matching over 10 bases. The CDR3 extends over 15 amino acids. Germline V CDR1 and CDR2: MDHEN, SYDVKM. The trim removed 3 bases at V and 6 bases at J, leaving 8 bases unmatched. Written as DNA, the CDR3 is TGTGCCAGCAGTTTGTCCGGGACTAGCGCCCGCGAGCAGTACTTC. This translates into CASSLSGTSAREQYF.

V gene TRBV28 combines with J gene TRBJ2-7; 12 bases agree with TRBD1. CDR1 MDHEN and CDR2 SYDVKM come from the germline V gene. CDR3 size: 16 residues. The junction had 8 bases not matched to a gene; V was cut back by 4 bases and J by 4 bases. In nucleotides, the CDR3 is TGTGCCAGCAGTTCCAGTATGGGACAGGGGGCATACGAGCAGTACTTC. Its translation: CASSSSMGQGAYEQYF.

The chain uses TRBV9 and TRBJ2-1, with D perhaps matching TRBD1 (6 bases). V lost 3 bases and J lost 5, with 18 bases in between. Germline V CDR1 and CDR2: SGDLS, YYNGEE. The CDR3 extends over 16 amino acids. The CDR3 bases are TGTGCCAGCAGCGCCCGTCGGGACATGACGCACAATGAGCAGTTCTTC. Translated: CASSARRDMTHNEQFF.

The V and J genes are TRBV14 and TRBJ1-2; D might be TRBD1 (6 bases). CDR1 SGHDN and CDR2 FVKESK come from the germline V gene. Between the trimmed V and J ends, which lost 1 base and 6 bases, there was a span of 18 bases. The CDR3 is 16 amino acids. The CDR3, as DNA: TGTGCCAGCAGCCAAGCCGCCACAGGGTGGGACCATGGCTACACCTTC. Residues: CASSQAATGWDHGYTF.

The CDR3 is CASSQRGQLAGYTF. CDR3 nucleotide sequence: TGTGCCAGCAGCCAGAGGGGACAGCTCGCTGGCTACACCTTC. This chain uses TRBV4-2 with TRBJ1-2; 7 nucleotides agree with TRBD1. The CDR3 totals 14 residues. Germline V gives CDR1 LGHNA, CDR2 YNFKEQ. J was trimmed by 7 bases and V by 3 bases; bases with no gene match: 8.

This chain connects TRBV12-5 to TRBJ2-2; 13 bases are shared with TRBD2. The CDR3 loop spans 17 amino acids. Losses at the gene ends were 1 base for V and 1 base for J; bases not matched to a gene: 0. Germline V gene lookup returns CDR1 LGHNT and CDR2 FRNRAP. CDR3 residues: CASGLGTSGRNTGELFF. Here the CDR3 DNA reads TGTGCTAGTGGTTTGGGGACTAGCGGGAGGAACACCGGGGAGCTGTTTTTT.

The DNA for the CDR3 is TGCGCCAGCAGTGAGTCGAGTAGTTTAGAGGGCTACACCTTC. This encodes CASSESSSLEGYTF. This chain joins TRBV10-1 and TRBJ1-2; D is uncertain. This CDR3 has 14 amino acids. Germline-derived CDR1 and CDR2 are WNHNN and SYGVQD (reference sequence). The V end was cut by 0 bases, the J end by 8 bases, with 13 bases between.